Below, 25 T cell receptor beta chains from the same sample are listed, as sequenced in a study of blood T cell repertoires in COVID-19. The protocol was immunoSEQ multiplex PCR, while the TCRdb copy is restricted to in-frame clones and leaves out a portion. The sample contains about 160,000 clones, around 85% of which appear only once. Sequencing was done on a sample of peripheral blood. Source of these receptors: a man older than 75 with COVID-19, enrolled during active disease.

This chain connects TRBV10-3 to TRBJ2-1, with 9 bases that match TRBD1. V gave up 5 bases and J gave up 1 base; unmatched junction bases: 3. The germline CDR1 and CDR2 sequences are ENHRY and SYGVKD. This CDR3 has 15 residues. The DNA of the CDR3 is TGTGCCATCAGTAGAGGACAGGGGTCCTACAATGAGCAGTTCTTC. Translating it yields CAISRGQGSYNEQFF.

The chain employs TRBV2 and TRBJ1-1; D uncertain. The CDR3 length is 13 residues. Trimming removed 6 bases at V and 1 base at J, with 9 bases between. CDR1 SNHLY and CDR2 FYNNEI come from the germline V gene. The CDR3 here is CASRSPGNTEAFF. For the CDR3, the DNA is TGTGCCAGCAGGTCCCCAGGGAACACTGAAGCTTTCTTT. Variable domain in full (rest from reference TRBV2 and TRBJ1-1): EPEVTQTPSHQVTQMGQEVILRCVPISNHLYFYWYRQILGQKVEFLVSFYNNEISEKSEIFDDQFSVERPDGSNFTLKIRSTKLEDSAMYFCASRSPGNTEAFFGQGTRLTVV.

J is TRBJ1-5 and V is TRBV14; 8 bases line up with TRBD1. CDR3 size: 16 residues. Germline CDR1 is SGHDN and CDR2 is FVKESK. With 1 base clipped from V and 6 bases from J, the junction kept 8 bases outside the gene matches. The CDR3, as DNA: TGTGCCAGCAGCCAAGTCGGGGGACAGGCTCGTCAGCCCCAGCATTTT. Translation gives CASSQVGGQARQPQHF.

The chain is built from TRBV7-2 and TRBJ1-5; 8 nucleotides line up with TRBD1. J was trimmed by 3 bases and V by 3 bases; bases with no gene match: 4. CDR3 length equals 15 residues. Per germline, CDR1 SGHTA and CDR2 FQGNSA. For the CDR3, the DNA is TGTGCCAGCAGCTTGCGGACAGGGTACAATCAGCCCCAGCATTTT. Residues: CASSLRTGYNQPQHF.

The CDR3 reads CASGLRQGWNEQFF. The CDR3 DNA follows: TGTGCCAGTGGCCTCCGACAGGGGTGGAATGAGCAGTTCTTC. The chain couples TRBV19 to TRBJ2-1, with 8 bases fitting TRBD1. Germline-derived CDR1 and CDR2 are LNHDA and SQIVND (reference sequence). The trim removed 8 bases at V and 7 bases at J, leaving 10 bases unmatched. The CDR3 runs 14 residues. Combining the CDR3 with reference TRBV19 and TRBJ2-1 gives the whole variable domain DGGITQSPKYLFRKEGQNVTLSCEQNLNHDAMYWYRQDPGQGLRLIYYSQIVNDFQKGDIAEGYSVSREKKESFPLTVTSAQKNPTAFYLCASGLRQGWNEQFFGPGTRLTVL.

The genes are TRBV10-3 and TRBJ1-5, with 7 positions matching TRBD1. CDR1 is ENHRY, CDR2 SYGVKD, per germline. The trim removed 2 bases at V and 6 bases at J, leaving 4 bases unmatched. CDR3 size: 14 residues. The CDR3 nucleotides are TGTGCCATCAGTGAGGACAGGGTGCGTCAGCCCCAGCATTTT. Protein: CAISEDRVRQPQHF.

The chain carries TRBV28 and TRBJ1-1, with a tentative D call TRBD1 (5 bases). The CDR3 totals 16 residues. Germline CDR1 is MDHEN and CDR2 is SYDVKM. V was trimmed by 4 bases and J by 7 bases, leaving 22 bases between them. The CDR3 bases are TGTGCCAGCAGTTCTTCCCCTGGCAGGGCGGCCCTTGAAGCTTTCTTT. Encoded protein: CASSSSPGRAALEAFF.

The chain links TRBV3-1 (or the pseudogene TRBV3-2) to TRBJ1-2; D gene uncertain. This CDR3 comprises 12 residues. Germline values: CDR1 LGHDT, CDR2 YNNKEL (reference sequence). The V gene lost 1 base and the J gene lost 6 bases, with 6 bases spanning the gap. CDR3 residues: CASSQGLDGYTF. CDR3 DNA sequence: TGTGCCAGCAGCCAAGGACTGGATGGCTACACCTTC.

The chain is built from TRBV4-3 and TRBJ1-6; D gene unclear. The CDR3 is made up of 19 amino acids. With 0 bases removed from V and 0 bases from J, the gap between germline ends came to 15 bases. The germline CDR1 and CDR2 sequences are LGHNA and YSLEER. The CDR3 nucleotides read TGCGCCAGCAGCCAAGATACGTACCGCGGTGGCTCCTATAATTCACCCCTCCACTTT. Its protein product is CASSQDTYRGGSYNSPLHF.

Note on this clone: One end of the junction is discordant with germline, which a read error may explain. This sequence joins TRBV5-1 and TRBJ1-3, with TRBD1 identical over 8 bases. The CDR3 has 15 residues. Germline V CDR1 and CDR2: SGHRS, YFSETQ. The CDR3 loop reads CTSSLDTGGGNTIYF. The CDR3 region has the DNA TGCACCAGCAGCTTGGATACAGGGGGAGGAAACACCATATATTTT.

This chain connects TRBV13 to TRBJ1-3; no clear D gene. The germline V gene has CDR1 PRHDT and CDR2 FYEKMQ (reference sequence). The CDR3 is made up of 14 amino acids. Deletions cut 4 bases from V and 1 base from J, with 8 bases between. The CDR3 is CASSYRGSGNTIYF. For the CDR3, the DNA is TGTGCCAGCAGCTACCGCGGGTCTGGAAACACCATATATTTT.

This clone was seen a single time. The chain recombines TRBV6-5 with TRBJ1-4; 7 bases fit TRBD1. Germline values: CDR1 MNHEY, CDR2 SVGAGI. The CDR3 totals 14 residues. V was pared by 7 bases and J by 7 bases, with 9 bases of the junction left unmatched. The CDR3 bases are TGTGCCAGCAAGGGGTGGGACAGCGTTGAAAAACTGTTTTTT. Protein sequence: CASKGWDSVEKLFF.

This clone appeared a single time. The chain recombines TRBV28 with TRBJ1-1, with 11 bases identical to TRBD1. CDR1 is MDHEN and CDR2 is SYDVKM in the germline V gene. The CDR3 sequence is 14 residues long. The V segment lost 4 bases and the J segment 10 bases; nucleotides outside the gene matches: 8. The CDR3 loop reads CASSSGDRGWRAFF. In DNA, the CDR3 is TGTGCCAGCAGTTCAGGGGACAGGGGGTGGAGAGCTTTCTTT.

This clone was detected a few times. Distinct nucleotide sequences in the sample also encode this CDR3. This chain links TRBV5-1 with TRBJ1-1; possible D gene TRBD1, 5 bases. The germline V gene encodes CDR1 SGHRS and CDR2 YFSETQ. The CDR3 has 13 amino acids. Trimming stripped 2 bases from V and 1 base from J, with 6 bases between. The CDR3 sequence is CASSLQENTEAFF. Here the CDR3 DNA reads TGCGCCAGCAGCTTACAGGAGAACACTGAAGCTTTCTTT.

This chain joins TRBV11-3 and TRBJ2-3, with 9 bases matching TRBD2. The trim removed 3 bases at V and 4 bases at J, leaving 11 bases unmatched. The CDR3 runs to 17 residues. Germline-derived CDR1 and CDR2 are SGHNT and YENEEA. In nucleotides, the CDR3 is TGTGCCAGCAGCTTCCCCTCACTAGCGGGTGGGGCAGATACGCAGTATTTT. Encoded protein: CASSFPSLAGGADTQYF. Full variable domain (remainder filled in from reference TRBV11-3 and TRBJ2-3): EAGVVQSPRYKIIEKKQPVAFWCNPISGHNTLYWYLQNLGQGPELLIRYENEEAVDDSQLPKDRFSAERLKGVDSTLKIQPAELGDSAVYLCASSFPSLAGGADTQYFGPGTRLTVL.

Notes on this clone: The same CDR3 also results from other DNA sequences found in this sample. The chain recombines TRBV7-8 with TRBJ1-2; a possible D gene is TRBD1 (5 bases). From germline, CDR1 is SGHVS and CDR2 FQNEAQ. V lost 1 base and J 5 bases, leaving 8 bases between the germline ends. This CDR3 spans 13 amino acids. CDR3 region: CASSLETAYGYTF. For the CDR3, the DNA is TGTGCCAGCAGCTTAGAGACAGCATATGGCTACACCTTC. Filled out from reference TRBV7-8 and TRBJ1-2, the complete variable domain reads GAGVSQSPRYKVAKRGQDVALRCDPISGHVSLFWYQQALGQGPEFLTYFQNEAQLDKSGLPSDRFFAERPEGSVSTLKIQRTQQEDSAVYLCASSLETAYGYTFGSGTRLTVV.

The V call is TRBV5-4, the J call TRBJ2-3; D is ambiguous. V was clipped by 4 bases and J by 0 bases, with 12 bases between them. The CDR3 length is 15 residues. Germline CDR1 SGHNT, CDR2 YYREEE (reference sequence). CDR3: CASSPVGRSTDTQYF. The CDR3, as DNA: TGTGCCAGCAGCCCCGTTGGTAGAAGCACAGATACGCAGTATTTT.

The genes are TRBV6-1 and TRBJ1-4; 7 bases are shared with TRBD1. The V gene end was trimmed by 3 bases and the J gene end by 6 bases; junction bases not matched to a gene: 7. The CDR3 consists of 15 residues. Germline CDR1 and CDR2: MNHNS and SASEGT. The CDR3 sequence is CASSDDEGADEKLFF. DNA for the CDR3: TGTGCCAGCAGTGACGACGAGGGGGCGGATGAAAAACTGTTTTTT.

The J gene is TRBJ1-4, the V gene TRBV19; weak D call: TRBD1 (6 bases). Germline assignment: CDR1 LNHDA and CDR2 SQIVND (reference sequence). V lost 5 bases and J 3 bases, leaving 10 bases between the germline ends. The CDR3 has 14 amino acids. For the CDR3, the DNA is TGTGCCAGTAGTCCGACAGGCCCTAATGAAAAACTGTTTTTT. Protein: CASSPTGPNEKLFF. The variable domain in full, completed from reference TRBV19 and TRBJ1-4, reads DGGITQSPKYLFRKEGQNVTLSCEQNLNHDAMYWYRQDPGQGLRLIYYSQIVNDFQKGDIAEGYSVSREKKESFPLTVTSAQKNPTAFYLCASSPTGPNEKLFFGSGTQLSVL.

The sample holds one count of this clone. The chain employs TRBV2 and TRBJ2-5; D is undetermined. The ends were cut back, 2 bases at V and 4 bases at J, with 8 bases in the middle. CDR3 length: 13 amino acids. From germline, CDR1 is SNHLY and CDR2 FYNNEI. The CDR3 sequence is CASSELRGETQYF. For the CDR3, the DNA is TGTGCCAGCAGTGAACTCAGAGGAGAGACCCAGTACTTC.

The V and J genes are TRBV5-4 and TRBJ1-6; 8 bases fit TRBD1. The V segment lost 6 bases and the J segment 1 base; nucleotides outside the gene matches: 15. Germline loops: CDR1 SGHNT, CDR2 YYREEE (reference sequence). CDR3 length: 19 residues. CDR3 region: CASTTTRTGQGSYNSPLHF. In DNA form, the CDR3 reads TGTGCCAGCACCACGACCCGGACAGGGCAAGGATCCTATAATTCACCCCTCCACTTT.

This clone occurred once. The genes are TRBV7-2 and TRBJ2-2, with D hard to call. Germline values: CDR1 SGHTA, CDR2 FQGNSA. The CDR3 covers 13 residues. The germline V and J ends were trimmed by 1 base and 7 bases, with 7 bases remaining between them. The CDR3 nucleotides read TGTGCCAGCAGCTTAGTCGGGTACGGGGAGCTGTTTTTT. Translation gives CASSLVGYGELFF.

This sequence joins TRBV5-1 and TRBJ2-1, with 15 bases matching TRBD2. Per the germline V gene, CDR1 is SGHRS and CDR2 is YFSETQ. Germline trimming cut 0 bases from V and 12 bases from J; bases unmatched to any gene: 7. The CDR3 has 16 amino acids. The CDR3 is CASSLGGLAGGSTQFF. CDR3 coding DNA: TGCGCCAGCAGCTTGGGAGGACTAGCGGGGGGGTCTACGCAGTTCTTC.

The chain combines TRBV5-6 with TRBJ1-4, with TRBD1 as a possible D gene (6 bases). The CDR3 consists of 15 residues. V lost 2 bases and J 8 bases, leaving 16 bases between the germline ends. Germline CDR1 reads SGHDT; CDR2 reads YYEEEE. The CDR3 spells CASSFTGPDGEKLFF. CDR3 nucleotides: TGTGCCAGCAGCTTCACAGGGCCAGATGGGGAAAAACTGTTTTTT.

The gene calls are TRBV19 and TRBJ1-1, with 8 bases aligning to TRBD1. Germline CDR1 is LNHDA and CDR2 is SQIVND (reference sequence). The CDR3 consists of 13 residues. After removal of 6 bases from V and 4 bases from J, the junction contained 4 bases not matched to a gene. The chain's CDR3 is CASRLGQGTEAFF. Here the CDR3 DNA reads TGTGCCAGTAGACTCGGACAGGGCACTGAAGCTTTCTTT.